This T cell receptor (beta chain) came from a study of early T cells in non-severe SARS-CoV-2 infection. Losses at the gene ends were 10 bases for V and 2 bases for J; bases not matched to a gene: 14. In germline, CDR1 is ENHRY, CDR2 SYGVKD. The CDR3 is 16 residues long. In this sample, this clonotype turned up many times. TCRdb itself ran the 5' RACE reads through MiXCR, one entry per CDR3 protein. This sample has 45,000 to 75,000 distinct CDR3 sequences, with around 6% found just once. The TCR comes from an adult who was a healthcare worker with PCR-confirmed SARS-CoV-2 infection or an uninfected control (not recorded which). The rearrangement uses TRBV10-3 and TRBJ2-1; 7 bases are a match to TRBD2. Input material: whole blood. CDR3 loop: CATKGITRGTYNEQFF. In nucleotides, the CDR3 is TGTGCCACTAAGGGGATTACGCGGGGGACCTACAATGAGCAGTTCTTC.